A selection of T cell receptor beta chains follows, all from one sample in a study of T cell repertoires and HLA-DP antigens. The table came from immunoSEQ multiplex PCR; TCRdb's copy has only in-frame clones and leaves some out. The sample holds some 120,000 clones, 92% seen once. For these TCRs, the target antigens are not known. The sample comprised CD4+ T cells from PBMCs. Receptors were obtained from a woman between 18 and 30 years old in good health and CMV-seronegative. Each CDR3 is given with its conserved first and last residue. The order of the fields is D gene, clone size, J gene, V gene, CDR3 DNA, CDR3 protein. The D gene is left open where the match is weak. Some rows mark clone size as missing; the rest say once, few, many or name a class of expanded clone.

>-|-|TRBJ2-7|TRBV2
TGTGCCAGGGGAAGCTCCTACGAGCAGTACTTC
CARGSSYEQYF
>-|-|TRBJ2-1|TRBV5-1
TGCGCCAGCAGCTTGCTCCAGGGTAGGAATGAGCAGTTCTTC
CASSLLQGRNEQFF
>TRBD2|-|TRBJ2-1|TRBV28
TGTGCCAGCAGTTTGGGGCTAGCGGCTTACAATGAGCAGTTCTTC
CASSLGLAAYNEQFF
>-|-|TRBJ2-3|TRBV27
TGTGCCAGCAGTACCTTCCGCAGGGGAGGTATCACAGATACGCAGTATTTT
CASSTFRRGGITDTQYF
>-|-|TRBJ2-3|TRBV7-3
TGTGCCAGCAGTTATGACAGGTACACAGATACGCAGTATTTT
CASSYDRYTDTQYF
>-|-|TRBJ1-3|TRBV6-5
TGTGCCAGCAGTCCTTCCGTGGGACAAAGAAACACCATATATTTT
CASSPSVGQRNTIYF
>TRBD2|-|TRBJ2-1|TRBV9
TGTGCCAGCAGCGTAGAGCCACTAGCGGGAGGGATTGAGCAGTTCTTC
CASSVEPLAGGIEQFF
>-|-|TRBJ2-1|TRBV28
TGTGCCAGCAGTTTAATGGGGTCAACGCGATACGGCGAGCAGTTCTTC
CASSLMGSTRYGEQFF
>-|-|TRBJ1-5|TRBV10-3
TGTGCCATCAAACGGGAAGTCGATCAGCCCCAGCATTTT
CAIKREVDQPQHF
>TRBD1|-|TRBJ1-5|TRBV19
TGTGCCAGTAGTATCCCCGGGACAGGGGGCGGCAATCAGCCCCAGCATTTT
CASSIPGTGGGNQPQHF
>TRBD2|-|TRBJ2-7|TRBV6-9
TGTGCCAGCAGTTTACCCGGGCTAGCGGGAGGGCTCTGGGTCTACGAGCAGTACTTC
CASSLPGLAGGLWVYEQYF
>TRBD1|once|TRBJ1-1|TRBV10-3
TGTGCCATCAGTGAGCGGGACAGAGAAGCTTTCTTT
CAISERDREAFF
>TRBD2|-|TRBJ2-5|TRBV6-1
TGTGCCAGCAGGCGCGGGGGGGGGTACCAAGAGACCCAGTACTTC
CASRRGGGYQETQYF
>TRBD1|-|TRBJ1-1|TRBV2
TGTGCCAGCAGTAAAATGACAGGGGTAGCTTTCTTT
CASSKMTGVAFF
>TRBD1|-|TRBJ2-1|TRBV19
TGTGCCAGTAGTACCCTTACGAGGGGGCGAGGGAATGAGCAGTTCTTC
CASSTLTRGRGNEQFF
>TRBD2|-|TRBJ2-1|TRBV6-4
TGTGCCAGCAGTGATTCGGGGGGGGCCTGGAATGAGCAGTTCTTC
CASSDSGGAWNEQFF
>-|-|TRBJ1-5|TRBV18
TGTGCCAGCTCACCTTCCCAGGGGCTGGGGCAGCCCCAGCATTTT
CASSPSQGLGQPQHF
>-|-|TRBJ2-2|TRBV10-3
TGTGCCATCGGAGGGGGGACCGGGGAGCTGTTTTTT
CAIGGGTGELFF
>-|-|TRBJ1-5|TRBV5-8
TGTGCCAGCAGCTTGGAACAATGGCCCAATCAGCCCCAGCATTTT
CASSLEQWPNQPQHF
>-|-|TRBJ1-5|TRBV6-6
TGTGCCGGCATTTTTCGGTTTCGTCAGCCCCAGCATTTT
CAGIFRFRQPQHF
>-|-|TRBJ1-4|TRBV2
TGTGCCAGCAGTGTTGAAAAACTGTTTTTT
CASSVEKLFF
>-|-|TRBJ1-6|TRBV27
TGTGCCAGCAGTTTAAAAGGAGGGGATTCACCCCTCCACTTT
CASSLKGGDSPLHF
>-|once|TRBJ2-4|TRBV6-4
TGTGCCAGCAGTGAAAGGTCGGACATTCAGTACTTC
CASSERSDIQYF
>TRBD1|-|TRBJ1-2|TRBV10-3
TGTGCCATCAGCGGACAGGGGACAACTAACTATGGCTACACCTTC
CAISGQGTTNYGYTF
>TRBD1|-|TRBJ1-1|TRBV28
TGTGCCAGCAGTCCCTCCGGGACAGGGAACACTGAAGCTTTCTTT
CASSPSGTGNTEAFF
>-|-|TRBJ1-5|TRBV6-1
TGTGCCAGCAGTGACGGGTGGGGCCAGATGCCCCAGCATTTT
CASSDGWGQMPQHF
>TRBD1|-|TRBJ1-1|TRBV5-4
TGTGCCAGCAGATATAGACAGGGGGAAGGGACTGAAGCTTTCTTT
CASRYRQGEGTEAFF
>TRBD1|few|TRBJ2-2|TRBV10-3
TGTGCCATCAGTGACCACGGTGCCGACAGGGTCGGCGGGGAGCTGTTTTTT
CAISDHGADRVGGELFF